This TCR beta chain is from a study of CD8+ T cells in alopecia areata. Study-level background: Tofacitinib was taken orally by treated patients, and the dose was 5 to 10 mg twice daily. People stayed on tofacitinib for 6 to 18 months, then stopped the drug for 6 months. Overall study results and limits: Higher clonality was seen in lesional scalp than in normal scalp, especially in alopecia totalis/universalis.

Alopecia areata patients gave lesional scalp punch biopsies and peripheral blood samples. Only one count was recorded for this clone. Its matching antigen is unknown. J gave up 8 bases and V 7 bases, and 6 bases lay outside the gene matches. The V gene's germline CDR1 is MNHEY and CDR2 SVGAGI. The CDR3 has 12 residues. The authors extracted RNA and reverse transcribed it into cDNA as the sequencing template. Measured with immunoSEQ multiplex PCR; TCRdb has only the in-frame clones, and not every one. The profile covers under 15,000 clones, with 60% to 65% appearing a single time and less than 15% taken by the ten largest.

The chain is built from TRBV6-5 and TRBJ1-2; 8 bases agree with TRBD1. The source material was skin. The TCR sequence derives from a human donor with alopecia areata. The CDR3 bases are TGTGCCAGCACCGGACAGGGCGAGGGCTACACCTTC. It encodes CASTGQGEGYTF.